These 10 T cell receptor beta chains were all obtained from the same sample, sequenced in a study of blood T cell repertoires in COVID-19. The table came from immunoSEQ multiplex PCR; TCRdb's copy has only in-frame clones and leaves some out. The table records approximately 110,000 clones, over 70% of them present only once. The material sequenced was peripheral blood. Source of these receptors: a woman aged 45-65 years with acute or convalescent COVID-19.

V and J are TRBV5-1 and TRBJ2-5; D is perhaps TRBD1 (5 bases). The germline V and J ends were trimmed by 3 bases and 3 bases, with 9 bases remaining between them. The CDR3 sequence is 13 residues long. Germline CDR1 SGHRS, CDR2 YFSETQ. Here the CDR3 DNA reads TGCGCCAGCAGCTGGGGCAGCGAAGAGACCCAGTACTTC. Amino acids: CASSWGSEETQYF. The full variable domain, in which reference TRBV5-1 and TRBJ2-5 provide the parts outside the CDR3, is KAGVTQTPRYLIKTRGQQVTLSCSPISGHRSVSWYQQTPGQGLQFLFEYFSETQRNKGNFPGRFSGRQFSNSRSEMNVSTLELGDSALYLCASSWGSEETQYFGPGTRLLVL.

The chain uses TRBV6-6 and TRBJ2-1, with TRBD2 as a possible D gene (6 bases). V lost 4 bases, J lost 10 bases, and 17 bases lay in between. Germline V lookup: CDR1 MNHNY, CDR2 SVGAGI (reference sequence). The CDR3 spans 14 residues. For the CDR3, the DNA is TGTGCCAGCAGTTCCACCGGGACTCCCACGGAGCAGTTCTTC. It codes for CASSSTGTPTEQFF.

This clone was picked up a small number of times. The rearrangement links TRBV30 to TRBJ1-4; 7 nucleotides agree with TRBD1. The CDR3 spans 15 residues. Trimming took 5 bases from V and 3 from J; bases not matched to a gene: 9. The germline V gene encodes CDR1 GTSNPN and CDR2 SVGIG (reference sequence). Here the CDR3 reads CAWAHKGASNEKLFF. CDR3 nucleotide sequence: TGTGCCTGGGCCCATAAGGGGGCGTCTAATGAAAAACTGTTTTTT.

The chain couples TRBV4-1 to TRBJ1-6, with no clear D. V was trimmed by 1 base and J by 8 bases, leaving 15 bases between them. CDR3 length equals 16 residues. CDR1 and CDR2 (germline): MGHRA, YSYEKL. CDR3 in amino acids: CASSQVWAGRDSPLHF. The CDR3 DNA reads TGCGCCAGCAGCCAAGTATGGGCGGGCCGGGATTCACCCCTCCACTTT.

The chain joins TRBV19 to TRBJ1-1; no clear D. The CDR3 loop spans 13 amino acids. The germline gives CDR1 LNHDA, CDR2 SQIVND (reference sequence). The V end was cut by 10 bases, the J end by 5 bases, with 17 bases between. CDR3 loop: CATLREGGTEAFF. CDR3 coding DNA: TGTGCCACTTTGCGGGAGGGAGGAACTGAAGCTTTCTTT. The whole variable domain, remainder taken from reference TRBV19 and TRBJ1-1, is DGGITQSPKYLFRKEGQNVTLSCEQNLNHDAMYWYRQDPGQGLRLIYYSQIVNDFQKGDIAEGYSVSREKKESFPLTVTSAQKNPTAFYLCATLREGGTEAFFGQGTRLTVV.

The V call is TRBV12-1, the J call TRBJ2-7; the table names TRBD2, a call not compared with the DNA. TRBV12-1 is a known pseudogene. The length of the CDR3 is 12 residues. This chain's CDR3 is CASSRGPYEQYF. The CDR3 DNA follows: TGTGCCAGCAGCCGCGGTCCCTACGAGCAGTACTTC.

This chain connects TRBV5-1 to TRBJ1-4; 7 nucleotides align to TRBD1. The CDR3 covers 14 residues. With 4 bases clipped from V and 4 bases from J, the junction kept 4 bases outside the gene matches. The V gene's germline CDR1 is SGHRS and CDR2 YFSETQ. CDR3 loop: CASSRGQNNEKLFF. CDR3 DNA sequence: TGCGCCAGCAGCCGGGGACAGAATAATGAAAAACTGTTTTTT.

This chain joins TRBV6-5 and TRBJ1-4; perhaps TRBD1 as D (6 bases). V shed 6 bases and J shed 7 bases, with 15 bases lying between them. This CDR3 region has 14 residues. Germline CDR1 and CDR2: MNHEY and SVGAGI. The CDR3 bases are TGTGCCAGCAGCCCCTCGGGGGGGCGTGAAAAACTGTTTTTT. It translates to CASSPSGGREKLFF.

CDR3 sequence: CASSSEVSHTGELFF. The CDR3 DNA follows: TGTGCCAGCAGCTCTGAGGTCTCTCACACCGGGGAGCTGTTTTTT. This chain uses TRBV5-4 with TRBJ2-2; no firm D call. Germline lookup yields CDR1 SGHNT and CDR2 YYREEE (reference sequence). With 3 bases removed from V and 3 bases from J, the gap between germline ends came to 12 bases. This CDR3 has 15 amino acids.

The chain carries TRBV6-5 and TRBJ1-2; D gene ambiguous. Trimming shortened V by 2 bases and J by 2 bases, and 15 bases separated the two germline ends. The length of the CDR3 is 16 residues. Germline values: CDR1 MNHEY, CDR2 SVGAGI. Here the CDR3 reads CASSYSGAALNYGYTF. DNA for the CDR3: TGTGCCAGCAGTTACAGCGGAGCAGCTCTCAACTATGGCTACACCTTC.